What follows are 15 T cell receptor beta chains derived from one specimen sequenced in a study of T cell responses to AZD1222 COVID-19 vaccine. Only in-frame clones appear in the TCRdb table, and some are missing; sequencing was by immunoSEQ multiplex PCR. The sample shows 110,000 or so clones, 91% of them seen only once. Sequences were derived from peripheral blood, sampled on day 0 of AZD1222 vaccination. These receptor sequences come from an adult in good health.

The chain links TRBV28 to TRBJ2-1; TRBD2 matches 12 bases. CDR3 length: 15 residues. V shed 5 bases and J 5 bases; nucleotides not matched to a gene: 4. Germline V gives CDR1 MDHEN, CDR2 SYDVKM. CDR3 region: CASSNLAGGNNEQFF. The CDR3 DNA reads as TGTGCCAGCAGTAATCTAGCGGGAGGGAACAATGAGCAGTTCTTC.

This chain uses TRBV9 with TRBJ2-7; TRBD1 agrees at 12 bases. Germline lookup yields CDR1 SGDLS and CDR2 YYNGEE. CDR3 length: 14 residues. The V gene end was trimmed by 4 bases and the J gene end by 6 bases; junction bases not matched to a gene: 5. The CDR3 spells CASSTRDRGPEQYF. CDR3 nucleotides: TGTGCCAGCAGCACGAGGGACAGGGGGCCCGAGCAGTACTTC.

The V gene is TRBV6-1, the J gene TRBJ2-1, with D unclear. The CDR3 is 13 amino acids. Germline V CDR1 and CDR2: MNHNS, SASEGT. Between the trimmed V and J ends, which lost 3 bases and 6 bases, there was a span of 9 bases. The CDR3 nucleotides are TGTGCCAGCAGTGAGGTCCGAAGCAATGAGCAGTTCTTC. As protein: CASSEVRSNEQFF.

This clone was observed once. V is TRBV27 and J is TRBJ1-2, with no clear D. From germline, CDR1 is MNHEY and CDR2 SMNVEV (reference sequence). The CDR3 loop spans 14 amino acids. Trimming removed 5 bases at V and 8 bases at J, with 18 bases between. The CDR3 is CASSPRARLEGYTF. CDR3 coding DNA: TGTGCCAGCAGTCCTCGGGCCCGTCTGGAAGGCTACACCTTC.

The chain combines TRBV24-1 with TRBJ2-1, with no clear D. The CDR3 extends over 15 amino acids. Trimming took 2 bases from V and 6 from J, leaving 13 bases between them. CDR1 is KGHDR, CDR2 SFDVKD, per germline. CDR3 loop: CATSDSRISFNEQFF. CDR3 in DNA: TGTGCCACCAGTGATTCGCGGATTAGTTTCAATGAGCAGTTCTTC.

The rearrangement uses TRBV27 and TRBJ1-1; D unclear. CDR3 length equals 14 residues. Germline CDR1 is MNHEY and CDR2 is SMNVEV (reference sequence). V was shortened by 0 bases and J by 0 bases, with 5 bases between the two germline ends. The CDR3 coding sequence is TGTGCCAGCAGTTTATCTGGGTTGAACACTGAAGCTTTCTTT. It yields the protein CASSLSGLNTEAFF.

The CDR3 sequence is CASSVRDSNTEAFF. CDR3 nucleotide sequence: TGTGCCAGCAGCGTCAGGGACTCGAACACTGAAGCTTTCTTT. The chain uses TRBV9 and TRBJ1-1; D is possibly TRBD1 (5 bases). Trimming stripped 2 bases from V and 1 base from J, with 9 bases between. The CDR3 is 14 residues long. CDR1 and CDR2 from the germline V gene are SGDLS and YYNGEE.

This CDR3 is CASSPDGTNYGYTF. CDR3 nucleotides: TGTGCCAGCAGTCCGGACGGGACTAACTATGGCTACACCTTC. This chain connects TRBV6-4 to TRBJ1-2; D call uncertain. The CDR3 extends over 14 amino acids. Between the trimmed V and J ends, which lost 5 bases and 0 bases, there was a span of 10 bases. The germline V gene has CDR1 MRHNA and CDR2 SNTAGT.

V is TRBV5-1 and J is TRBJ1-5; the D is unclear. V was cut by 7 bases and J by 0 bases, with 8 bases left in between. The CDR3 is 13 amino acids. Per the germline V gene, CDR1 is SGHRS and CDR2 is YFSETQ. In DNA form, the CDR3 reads TGCGCCAGCGCCCGAGATAGCAATCAGCCCCAGCATTTT. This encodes CASARDSNQPQHF.

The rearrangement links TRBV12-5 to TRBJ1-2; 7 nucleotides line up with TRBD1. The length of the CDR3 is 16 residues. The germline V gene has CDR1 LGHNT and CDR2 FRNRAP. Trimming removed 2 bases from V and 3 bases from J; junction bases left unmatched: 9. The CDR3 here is CASGLSPQGGDYGYTF. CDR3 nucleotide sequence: TGTGCTAGTGGTTTGTCACCCCAGGGGGGGGACTATGGCTACACCTTC.

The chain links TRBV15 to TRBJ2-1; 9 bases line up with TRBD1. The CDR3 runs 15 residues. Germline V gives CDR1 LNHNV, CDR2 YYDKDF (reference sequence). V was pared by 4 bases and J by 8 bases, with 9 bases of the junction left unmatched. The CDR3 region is CATSTLEGQGDEQFF. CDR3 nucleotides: TGTGCCACCAGCACCCTGGAGGGACAGGGCGATGAGCAGTTCTTC.

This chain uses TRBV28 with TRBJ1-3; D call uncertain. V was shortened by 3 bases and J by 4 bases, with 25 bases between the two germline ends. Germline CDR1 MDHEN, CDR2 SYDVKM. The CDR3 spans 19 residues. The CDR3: CASSFLRTDPLPRGNTIYF. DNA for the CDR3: TGTGCCAGCAGTTTTCTTAGGACGGATCCCTTACCCAGAGGAAACACCATATATTTT.

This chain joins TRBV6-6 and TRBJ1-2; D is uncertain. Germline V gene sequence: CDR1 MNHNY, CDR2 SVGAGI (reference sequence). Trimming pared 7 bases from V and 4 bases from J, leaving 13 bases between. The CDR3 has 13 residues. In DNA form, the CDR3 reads TGTGCCAGCAACGATAACGTAGGCTATGGCTACACCTTC. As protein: CASNDNVGYGYTF.

Written as DNA, the CDR3 is TGCAGTGCTAGTTCGCAGAGACAGAGTTCTAGCTCCTATAATTCACCCCTCCACTTT. This sequence encodes CSASSQRQSSSSYNSPLHF. V gene TRBV20-1 combines with J gene TRBJ1-6, with TRBD1 as a possible D gene (5 bases). The germline CDR1 and CDR2 sequences are DFQATT and SNEGSKA (reference sequence). There are 19 residues in the CDR3. V gave up 3 bases and J gave up 0 bases, with 21 bases separating them.

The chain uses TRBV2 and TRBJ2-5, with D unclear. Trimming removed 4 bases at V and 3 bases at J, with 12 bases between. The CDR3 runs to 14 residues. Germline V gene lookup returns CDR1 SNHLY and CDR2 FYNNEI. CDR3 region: CASSGLGLEETQYF. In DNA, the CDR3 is TGTGCCAGCAGTGGTTTGGGGTTGGAAGAGACCCAGTACTTC. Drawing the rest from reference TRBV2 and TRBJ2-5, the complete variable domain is EPEVTQTPSHQVTQMGQEVILRCVPISNHLYFYWYRQILGQKVEFLVSFYNNEISEKSEIFDDQFSVERPDGSNFTLKIRSTKLEDSAMYFCASSGLGLEETQYFGPGTRLLVL.